The sequence of this T cell receptor (beta chain) was determined in a study of blood T cells in healthy people across ages. The donors, aged roughly 6 to 90, were healthy Caucasians from Russia. It was 9.5 to 10 milliliters of peripheral blood that were drawn from each donor. Each sample provided at least 6 micrograms of extracted total RNA. The germline gives CDR1 LGHDT, CDR2 YNNKEL (reference sequence). Losses at the gene ends were 4 bases for V and 6 bases for J; bases not matched to a gene: 6. This CDR3 spans 14 amino acids. The second PCR ran roughly 6 to 12 cycles with a sample-barcoded 5' primer and J-beta primers. Every molecule of cDNA carried a tag from a template-switch adaptor with 12 random nucleotides. TCRdb re-called the 5' RACE reads with MiXCR, one entry per CDR3 protein. The table has about 970,000 distinct CDR3 sequences, just over 50% seen once.

Sequenced input: blood. The TCR was taken from a woman aged 55 to 70 in good health. The chain links TRBV3-1 to TRBJ2-7, with 10 positions matching TRBD2. The DNA of the CDR3 is TGTGCCAGCAGCCGCAAGATAGCGGGAGGCGAGCAGTACTTC. This sequence encodes CASSRKIAGGEQYF.